This entry is about one TCR beta chain. The antigen remains unidentified. CDR3 length: 18 amino acids. Losses at the gene ends were 1 base for V and 2 bases for J; bases not matched to a gene: 12. Germline V gene lookup returns CDR1 SGHDT and CDR2 YYEEEE. Some clones are missing from TCRdb's copy, which holds only in-frame ones; the method was immunoSEQ multiplex PCR. The table records around 530 clones, about 83% of them present only once. These data originate in a study of stem cell transplantation in POMP-related autoinflammatory disease. Study in general: CD8+ T cells were low and CD4+ cells naive-skewed before transplant.

PRAID combined immunodeficiency and autoinflammation. Points from the study as a whole: Across all analyzed T-cell subsets, patients with PRAID tended toward reduced diversity and increased clonality. In PRAID patients, the number of distinct TRB V-J gene pairings was restricted.

The specimen was CD4+ follicular helper T cells (Tfh) from PBMCs, collected before stem cell transplantation. The chain employs TRBV5-6 and TRBJ2-4; 7 bases match TRBD2. The source is a human donor with POMP-related autoinflammation and immune dysregulation (PRAID). The CDR3 DNA reads as TGTGCCAGCAGCTTGCATGGTGAGGGAGGGACTTCCAAAAACATTCAGTACTTC. It specifies CASSLHGEGGTSKNIQYF.